This TCR beta chain was retrieved from a study of T cell changes during pregnancy in multiple sclerosis. The repertoire was sequenced with immunoSEQ multiplex PCR; TCRdb's copy has only in-frame clones and lacks some. This sample has more than 55,000 clones; approximately 91% occur once, and the top ten carry 1% to 1.5%. The junction had 3 bases not matched to a gene; V was cut back by 1 base and J by 6 bases. The CDR3 is 15 amino acids. Looked up from germline, CDR1 is MGHDK and CDR2 is SYGVNS. The sample was peripheral blood, taken in the second trimester of pregnancy. The chain carries TRBV25-1 and TRBJ1-4, with 9 nucleotides matching TRBD1. The source is a female donor with multiple sclerosis, enrolled in a pregnancy study. Here the CDR3 DNA reads TGTGCCAGCAGTGAATTCTGGACAGGGGATGAAAAACTGTTTTTT. Residues: CASSEFWTGDEKLFF. Full variable domain (rest looked up from reference TRBV25-1 and TRBJ1-4): EADIYQTPRYLVIGTGKKITLECSQTMGHDKMYWYQQDPGMELHLIHYSYGVNSTEKGDLSSESTVSRIRTEHFPLTLESARPSHTSQYLCASSEFWTGDEKLFFGSGTQLSVL.